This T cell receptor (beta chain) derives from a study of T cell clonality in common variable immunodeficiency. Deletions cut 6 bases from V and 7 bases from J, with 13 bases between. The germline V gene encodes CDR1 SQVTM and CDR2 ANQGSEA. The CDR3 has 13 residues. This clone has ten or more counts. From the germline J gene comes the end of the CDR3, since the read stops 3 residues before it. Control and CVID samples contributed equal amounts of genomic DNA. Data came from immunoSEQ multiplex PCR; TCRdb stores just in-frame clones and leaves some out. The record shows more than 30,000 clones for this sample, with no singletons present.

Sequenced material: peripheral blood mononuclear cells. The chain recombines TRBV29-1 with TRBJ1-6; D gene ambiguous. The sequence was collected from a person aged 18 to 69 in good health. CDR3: CSVRRTENSPLHF. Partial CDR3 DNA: TGCAGCGTACGACGGACTGAGAATTCACCC.